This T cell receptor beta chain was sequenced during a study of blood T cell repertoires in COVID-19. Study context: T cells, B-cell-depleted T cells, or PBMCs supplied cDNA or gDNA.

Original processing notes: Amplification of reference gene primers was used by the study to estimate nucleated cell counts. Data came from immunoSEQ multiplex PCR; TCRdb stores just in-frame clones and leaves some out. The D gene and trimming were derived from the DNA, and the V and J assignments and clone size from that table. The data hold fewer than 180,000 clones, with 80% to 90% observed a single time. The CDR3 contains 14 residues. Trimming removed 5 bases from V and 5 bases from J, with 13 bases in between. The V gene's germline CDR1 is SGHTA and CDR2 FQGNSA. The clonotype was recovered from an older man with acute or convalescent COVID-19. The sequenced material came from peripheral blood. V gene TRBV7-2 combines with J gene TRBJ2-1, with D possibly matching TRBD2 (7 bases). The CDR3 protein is CASSGQTSNNEQFF. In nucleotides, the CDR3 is TGTGCCAGCAGCGGACAGACTAGCAACAATGAGCAGTTCTTC.